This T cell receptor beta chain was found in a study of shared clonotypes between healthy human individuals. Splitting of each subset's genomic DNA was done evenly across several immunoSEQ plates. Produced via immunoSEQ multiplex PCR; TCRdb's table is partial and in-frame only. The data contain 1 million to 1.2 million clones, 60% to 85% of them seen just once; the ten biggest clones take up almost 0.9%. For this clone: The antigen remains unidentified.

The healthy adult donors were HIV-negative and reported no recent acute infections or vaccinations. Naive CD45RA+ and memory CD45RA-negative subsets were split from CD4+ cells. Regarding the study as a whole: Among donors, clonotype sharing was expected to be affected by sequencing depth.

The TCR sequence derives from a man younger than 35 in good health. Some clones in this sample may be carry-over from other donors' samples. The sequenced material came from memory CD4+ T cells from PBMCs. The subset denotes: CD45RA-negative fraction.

CDR3 sequence (DNA): TGTGCCAGCAGCGTCACAGGGGGCGGTGAAAAACTGTTTTTT. Its protein is CASSVTGGGEKLFF. V is TRBV9 and J is TRBJ1-4; TRBD1 aligns across 9 bases. Germline assignment: CDR1 SGDLS and CDR2 YYNGEE. Trimming cost V 2 bases and J 7 bases; bases outside gene matches: 3. This CDR3 is 14 amino acids long.